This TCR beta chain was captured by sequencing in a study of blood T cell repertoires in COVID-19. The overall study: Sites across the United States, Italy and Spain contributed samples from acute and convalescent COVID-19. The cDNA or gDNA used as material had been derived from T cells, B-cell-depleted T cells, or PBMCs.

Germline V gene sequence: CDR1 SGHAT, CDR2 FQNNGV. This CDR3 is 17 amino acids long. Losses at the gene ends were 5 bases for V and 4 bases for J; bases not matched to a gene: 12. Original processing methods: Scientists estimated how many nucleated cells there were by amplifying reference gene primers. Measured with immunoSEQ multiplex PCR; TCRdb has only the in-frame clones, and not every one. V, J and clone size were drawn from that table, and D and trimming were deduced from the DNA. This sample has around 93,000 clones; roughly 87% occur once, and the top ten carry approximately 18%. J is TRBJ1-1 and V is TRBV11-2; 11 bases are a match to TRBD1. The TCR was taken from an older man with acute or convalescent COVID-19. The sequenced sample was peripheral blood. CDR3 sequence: CASSPRLGTGGSTEAFF. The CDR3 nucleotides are TGTGCCAGCAGCCCCCGGCTTGGGACAGGGGGATCCACTGAAGCTTTCTTT. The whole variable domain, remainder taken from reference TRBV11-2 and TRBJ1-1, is EAGVAQSPRYKIIEKRQSVAFWCNPISGHATLYWYQQILGQGPKLLIQFQNNGVVDDSQLPKDRFSAERLKGVDSTLKIQPAKLEDSAVYLCASSPRLGTGGSTEAFFGQGTRLTVV.